This record looks at one T cell receptor (beta chain) sequence and its context. Its antigen is not known. Only in-frame clones appear in the TCRdb table, and some are missing; sequencing was by immunoSEQ multiplex PCR. The sample gives around 7,100 clones, roughly 70% of which show up once; approximately 13% is in the top ten. This CDR3 spans 14 amino acids. CDR1 and CDR2 from the germline V gene are SGHVS and FNYEAQ. V was shortened by 5 bases and J by 0 bases, with 11 bases between the two germline ends. The sample originates from a study of tumor-infiltrating lymphocytes in localized non-small cell lung cancer. Study-wide background: Each patient gave resected tumor and non-adjacent uninvolved lung tissue.

Notes on the study in general: Immunotypes IM1 and IM2 had similar TCR-derived T-cell fractions. Technical variation could not be separated from intratumor heterogeneity here.

The clonotype originates from a human donor with non-small cell lung cancer. V usage is TRBV7-6 and J usage is TRBJ2-7; possibly TRBD1 for D (7 bases). The specimen was uninvolved lung tissue not adjacent to the tumor. CDR3 residues: CASSPGGTSYEQYF. The CDR3 DNA is TGTGCCAGCAGCCCAGGGGGGACCTCCTACGAGCAGTACTTC.